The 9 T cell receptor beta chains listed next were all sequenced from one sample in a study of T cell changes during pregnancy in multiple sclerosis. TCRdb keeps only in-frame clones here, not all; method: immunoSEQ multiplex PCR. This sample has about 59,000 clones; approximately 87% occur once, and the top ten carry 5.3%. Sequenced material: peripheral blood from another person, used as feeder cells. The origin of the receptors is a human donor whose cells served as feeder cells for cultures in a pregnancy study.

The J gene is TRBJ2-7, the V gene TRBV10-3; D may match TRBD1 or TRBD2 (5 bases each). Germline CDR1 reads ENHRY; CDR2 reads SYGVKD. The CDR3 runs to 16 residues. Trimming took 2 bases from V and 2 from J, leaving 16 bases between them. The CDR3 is CAISEQRGDTTYEQYF. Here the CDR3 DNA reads TGTGCCATCAGTGAGCAAAGGGGAGACACAACCTACGAGCAGTACTTC.

The CDR3 DNA reads TGTGCCAGTAGGGGACAGGGGGCGTCCATGGGCAATCAGCCCCAGCATTTT. Its protein is CASRGQGASMGNQPQHF. This chain links TRBV19 with TRBJ1-5, with 12 nucleotides matching TRBD1. Per the germline V gene, CDR1 is LNHDA and CDR2 is SQIVND (reference sequence). V shed 6 bases, J shed 2 bases, and the junction held 8 bases outside the gene matches. The CDR3 consists of 17 residues.

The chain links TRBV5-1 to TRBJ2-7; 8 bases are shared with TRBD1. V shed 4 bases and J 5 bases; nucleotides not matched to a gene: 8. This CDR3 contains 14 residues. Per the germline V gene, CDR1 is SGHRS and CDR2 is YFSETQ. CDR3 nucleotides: TGCGCCAGCAGCCGCGGGACAGGAGTCGACGAGCAGTACTTC. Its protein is CASSRGTGVDEQYF.

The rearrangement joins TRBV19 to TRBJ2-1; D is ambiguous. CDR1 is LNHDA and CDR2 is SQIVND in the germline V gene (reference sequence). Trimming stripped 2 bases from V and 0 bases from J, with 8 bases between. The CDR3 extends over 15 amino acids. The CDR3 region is CASSITASSYNEQFF. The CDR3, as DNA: TGTGCCAGTAGTATAACAGCTAGCTCCTACAATGAGCAGTTCTTC.

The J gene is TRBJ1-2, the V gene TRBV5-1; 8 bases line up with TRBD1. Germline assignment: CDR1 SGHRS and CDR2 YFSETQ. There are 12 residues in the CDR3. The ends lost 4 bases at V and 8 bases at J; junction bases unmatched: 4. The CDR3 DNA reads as TGCGCCAGCAGCCCGGGACAGGACGGCTACACCTTC. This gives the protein CASSPGQDGYTF.

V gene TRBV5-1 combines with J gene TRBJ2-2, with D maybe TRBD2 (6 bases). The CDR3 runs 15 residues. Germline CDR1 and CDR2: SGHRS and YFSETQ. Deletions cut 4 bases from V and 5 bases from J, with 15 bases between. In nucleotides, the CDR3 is TGCGCCAGCAGCCCCTGGGACTCAGCGACCGGGGAGCTGTTTTTT. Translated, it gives CASSPWDSATGELFF.

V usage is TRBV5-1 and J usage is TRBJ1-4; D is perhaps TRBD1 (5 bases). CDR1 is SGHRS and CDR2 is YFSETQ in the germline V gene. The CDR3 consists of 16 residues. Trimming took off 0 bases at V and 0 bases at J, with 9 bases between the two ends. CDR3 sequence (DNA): TGCGCCAGCAGCTTGGGGACACTGGCAACTAATGAAAAACTGTTTTTT. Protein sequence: CASSLGTLATNEKLFF.

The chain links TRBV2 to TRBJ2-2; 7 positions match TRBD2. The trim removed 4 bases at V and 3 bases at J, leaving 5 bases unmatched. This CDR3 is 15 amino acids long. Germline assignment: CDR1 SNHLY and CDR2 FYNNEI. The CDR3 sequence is CASSVVGGDTGELFF. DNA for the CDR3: TGTGCCAGCAGTGTCGTGGGAGGGGACACCGGGGAGCTGTTTTTT.

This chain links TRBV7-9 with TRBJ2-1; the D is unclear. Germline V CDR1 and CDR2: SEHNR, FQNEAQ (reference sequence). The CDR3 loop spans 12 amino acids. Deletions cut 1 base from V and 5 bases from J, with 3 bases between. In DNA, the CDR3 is TGTGCCAGCAGCTTAGTAGACAATGAGCAGTTCTTC. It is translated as CASSLVDNEQFF.